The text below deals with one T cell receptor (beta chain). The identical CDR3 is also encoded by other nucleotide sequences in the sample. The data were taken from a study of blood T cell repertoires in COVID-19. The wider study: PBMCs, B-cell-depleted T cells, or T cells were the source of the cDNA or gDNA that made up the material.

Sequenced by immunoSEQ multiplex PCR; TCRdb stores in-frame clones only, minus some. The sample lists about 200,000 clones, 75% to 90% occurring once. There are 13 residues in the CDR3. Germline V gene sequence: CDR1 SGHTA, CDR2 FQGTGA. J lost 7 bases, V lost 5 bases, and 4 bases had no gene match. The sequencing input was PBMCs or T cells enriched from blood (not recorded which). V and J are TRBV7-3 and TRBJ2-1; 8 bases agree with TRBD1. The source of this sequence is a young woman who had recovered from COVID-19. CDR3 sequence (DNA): TGTGCCAGCAGCAGCACAGGGGGAAATGAGCAGTTCTTC. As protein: CASSSTGGNEQFF.